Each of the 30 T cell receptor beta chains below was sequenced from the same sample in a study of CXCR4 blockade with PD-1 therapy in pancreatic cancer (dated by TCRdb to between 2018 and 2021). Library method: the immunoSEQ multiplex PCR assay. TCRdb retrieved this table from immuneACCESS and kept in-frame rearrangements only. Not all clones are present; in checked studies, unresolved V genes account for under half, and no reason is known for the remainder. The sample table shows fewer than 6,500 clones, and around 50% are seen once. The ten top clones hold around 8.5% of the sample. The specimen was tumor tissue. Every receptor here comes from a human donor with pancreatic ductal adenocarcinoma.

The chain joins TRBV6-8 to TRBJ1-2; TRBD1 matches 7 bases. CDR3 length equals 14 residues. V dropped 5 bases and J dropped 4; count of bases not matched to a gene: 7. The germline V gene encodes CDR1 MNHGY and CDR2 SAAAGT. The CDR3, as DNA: TGTGCCAGCAGTCAGGGGGTGACGAGCTATGGCTACACCTTC. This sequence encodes CASSQGVTSYGYTF.

CDR3 in amino acids: CSVSGTSGTETQYF. The CDR3 DNA follows: TGCAGCGTTTCCGGGACTAGCGGGACTGAGACCCAGTACTTC. V and J are TRBV29-1 and TRBJ2-5; 13 nucleotides line up with TRBD2. The V gene end was trimmed by 5 bases and the J gene end by 5 bases; junction bases not matched to a gene: 5. The length of the CDR3 is 14 residues. The germline V gene encodes CDR1 SQVTM and CDR2 ANQGSEA.

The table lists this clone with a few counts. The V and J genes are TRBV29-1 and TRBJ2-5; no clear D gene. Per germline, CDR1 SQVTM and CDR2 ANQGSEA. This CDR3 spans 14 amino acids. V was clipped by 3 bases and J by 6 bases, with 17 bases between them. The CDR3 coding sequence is TGCAGCGTTGAGGTACCAGCTCTCCCGAAGACCCAGTACTTC. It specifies CSVEVPALPKTQYF.

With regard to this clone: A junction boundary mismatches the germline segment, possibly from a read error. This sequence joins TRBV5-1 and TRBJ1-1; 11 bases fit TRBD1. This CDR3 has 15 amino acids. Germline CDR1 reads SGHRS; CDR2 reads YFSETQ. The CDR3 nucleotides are TGCGCCAGCGAGCGGGGACAGGGGGTGAAGACTGAAGCTTTCTTT. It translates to CASERGQGVKTEAFF.

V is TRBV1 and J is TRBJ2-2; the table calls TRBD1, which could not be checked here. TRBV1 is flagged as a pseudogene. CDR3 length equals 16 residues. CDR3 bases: TGCGCCAGCAGCCACGATCTGATGGGCAACACCGGGGAGCTGTTTTTT. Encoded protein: CASSHDLMGNTGELFF.

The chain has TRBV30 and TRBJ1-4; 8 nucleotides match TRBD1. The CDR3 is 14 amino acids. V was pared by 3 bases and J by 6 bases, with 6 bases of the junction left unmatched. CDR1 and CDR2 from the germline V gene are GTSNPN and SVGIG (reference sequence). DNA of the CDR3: TGTGCCTGGAGACCCCGGGGACAGGATGAAAAACTGTTTTTT. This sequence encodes CAWRPRGQDEKLFF.

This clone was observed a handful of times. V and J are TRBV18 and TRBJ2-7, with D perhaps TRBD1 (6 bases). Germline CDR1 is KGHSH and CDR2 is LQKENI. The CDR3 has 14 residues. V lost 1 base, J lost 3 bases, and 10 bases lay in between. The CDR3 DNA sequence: TGTGCCAGCTCACCACGGACAGAGATCTACGAGCAGTACTTC. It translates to CASSPRTEIYEQYF.

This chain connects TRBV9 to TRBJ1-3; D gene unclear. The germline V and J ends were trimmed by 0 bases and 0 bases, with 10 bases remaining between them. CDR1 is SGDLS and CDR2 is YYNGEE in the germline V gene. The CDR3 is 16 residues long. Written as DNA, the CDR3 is TGTGCCAGCAGCGTAGGGCCAAAGAGCTCTGGAAACACCATATATTTT. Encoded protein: CASSVGPKSSGNTIYF.

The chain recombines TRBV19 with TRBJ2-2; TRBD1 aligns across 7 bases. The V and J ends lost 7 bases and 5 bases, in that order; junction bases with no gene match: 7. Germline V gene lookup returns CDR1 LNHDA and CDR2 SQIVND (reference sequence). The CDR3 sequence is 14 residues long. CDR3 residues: CASTSRGRTGELFF. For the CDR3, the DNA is TGTGCCAGTACGTCTAGGGGGCGAACCGGGGAGCTGTTTTTT.

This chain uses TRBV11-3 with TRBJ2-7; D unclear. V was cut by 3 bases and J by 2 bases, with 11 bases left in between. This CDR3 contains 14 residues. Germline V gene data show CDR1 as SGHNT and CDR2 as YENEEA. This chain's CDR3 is CASSLRLTTYEQYF. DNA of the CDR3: TGTGCCAGCAGCTTGAGGCTAACAACCTACGAGCAGTACTTC.

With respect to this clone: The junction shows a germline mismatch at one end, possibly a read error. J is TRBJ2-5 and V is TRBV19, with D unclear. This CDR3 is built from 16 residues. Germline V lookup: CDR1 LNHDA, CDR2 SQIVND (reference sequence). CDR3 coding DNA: TGTGCCAGTAATATAGACGGCGGCCGCCTAGGAGAGACCCAGTACTTC. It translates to CASNIDGGRLGETQYF.

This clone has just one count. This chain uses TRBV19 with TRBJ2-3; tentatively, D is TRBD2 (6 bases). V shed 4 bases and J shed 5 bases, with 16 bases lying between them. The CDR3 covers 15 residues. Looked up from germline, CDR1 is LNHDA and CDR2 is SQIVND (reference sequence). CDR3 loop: CASSTDWRGEDTQYF. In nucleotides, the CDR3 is TGTGCCAGTAGTACTGACTGGAGGGGTGAAGATACGCAGTATTTT.

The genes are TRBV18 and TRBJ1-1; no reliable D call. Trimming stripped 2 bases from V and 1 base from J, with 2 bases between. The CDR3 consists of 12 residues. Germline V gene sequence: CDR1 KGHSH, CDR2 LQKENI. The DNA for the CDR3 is TGTGCCAGCTCACCATCGAACACTGAAGCTTTCTTT. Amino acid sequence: CASSPSNTEAFF.

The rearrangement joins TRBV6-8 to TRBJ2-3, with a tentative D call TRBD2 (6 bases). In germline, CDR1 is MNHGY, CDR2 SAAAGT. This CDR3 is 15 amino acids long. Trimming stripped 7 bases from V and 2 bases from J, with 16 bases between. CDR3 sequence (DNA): TGTGCCAGCAAGTCCGGGACGGGGGACACAGATACGCAGTATTTT. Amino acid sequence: CASKSGTGDTDTQYF.

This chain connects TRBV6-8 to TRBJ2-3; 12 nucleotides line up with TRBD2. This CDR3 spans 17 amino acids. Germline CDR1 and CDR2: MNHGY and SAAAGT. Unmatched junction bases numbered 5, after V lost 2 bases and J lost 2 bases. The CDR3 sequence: CASSYIGLAGTTDTQYF. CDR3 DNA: TGTGCCAGCAGTTACATTGGACTAGCGGGGACCACAGATACGCAGTATTTT.

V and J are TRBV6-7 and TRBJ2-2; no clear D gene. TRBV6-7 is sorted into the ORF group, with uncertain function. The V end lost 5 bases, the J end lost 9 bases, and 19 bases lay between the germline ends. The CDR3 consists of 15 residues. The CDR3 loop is CASSEVLVRDRELFF. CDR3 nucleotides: TGTGCCAGCAGTGAAGTATTAGTCCGCGACCGGGAGCTGTTTTTT.

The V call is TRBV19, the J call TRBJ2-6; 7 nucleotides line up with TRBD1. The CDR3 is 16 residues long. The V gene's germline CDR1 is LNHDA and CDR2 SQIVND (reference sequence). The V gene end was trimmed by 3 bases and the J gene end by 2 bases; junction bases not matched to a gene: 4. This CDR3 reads CASSIGQGAGANVLTF. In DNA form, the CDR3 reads TGTGCCAGTAGTATCGGCCAGGGGGCTGGGGCCAACGTCCTGACTTTC.

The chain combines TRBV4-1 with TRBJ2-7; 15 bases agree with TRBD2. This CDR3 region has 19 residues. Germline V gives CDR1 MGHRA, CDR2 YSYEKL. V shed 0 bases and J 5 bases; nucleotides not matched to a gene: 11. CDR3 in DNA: TGCGCCAGCAGCCAAGATCGGGGACTAGCGGGAGGCCTGGTGGACGAGCAGTACTTC. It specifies CASSQDRGLAGGLVDEQYF.

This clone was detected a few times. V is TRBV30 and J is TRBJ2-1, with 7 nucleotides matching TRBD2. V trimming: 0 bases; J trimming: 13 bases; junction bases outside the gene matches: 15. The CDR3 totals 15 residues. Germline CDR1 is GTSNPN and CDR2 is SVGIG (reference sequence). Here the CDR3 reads CAWSVVAAAGRVQFF. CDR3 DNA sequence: TGTGCCTGGAGTGTAGTAGCGGCGGCAGGGAGGGTTCAGTTCTTC.

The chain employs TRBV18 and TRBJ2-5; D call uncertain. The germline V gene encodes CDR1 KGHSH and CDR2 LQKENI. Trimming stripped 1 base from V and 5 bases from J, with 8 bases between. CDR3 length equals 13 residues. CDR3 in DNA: TGTGCCAGCTCACCACTTAATCGGGAGACCCAGTACTTC. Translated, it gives CASSPLNRETQYF.

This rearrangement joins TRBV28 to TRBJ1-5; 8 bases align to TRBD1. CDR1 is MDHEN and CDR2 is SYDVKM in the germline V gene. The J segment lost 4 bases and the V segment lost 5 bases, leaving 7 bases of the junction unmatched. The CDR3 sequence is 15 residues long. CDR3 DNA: TGTGCCAGCAGTCCTTACAGGACAGGGAATCAGCCCCAGCATTTT. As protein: CASSPYRTGNQPQHF.

CDR3 protein: CASTWTGSPTDTQYF. CDR3 in DNA: TGCGCCAGCACCTGGACGGGGAGCCCCACAGATACGCAGTATTTT. The V gene is TRBV5-1, the J gene TRBJ2-3, with D possibly matching TRBD2 (5 bases). The germline V gene encodes CDR1 SGHRS and CDR2 YFSETQ. Between the trimmed V and J ends, which lost 6 bases and 2 bases, there was a span of 16 bases. The CDR3 is 15 residues long.

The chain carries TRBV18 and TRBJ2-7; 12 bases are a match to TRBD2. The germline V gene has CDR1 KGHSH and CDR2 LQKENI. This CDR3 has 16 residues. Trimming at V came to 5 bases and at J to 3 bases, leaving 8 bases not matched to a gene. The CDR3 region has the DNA TGTGCCAGCTCAACCCAACGACTAGCGGGGGACTACGAGCAGTACTTC. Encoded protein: CASSTQRLAGDYEQYF.

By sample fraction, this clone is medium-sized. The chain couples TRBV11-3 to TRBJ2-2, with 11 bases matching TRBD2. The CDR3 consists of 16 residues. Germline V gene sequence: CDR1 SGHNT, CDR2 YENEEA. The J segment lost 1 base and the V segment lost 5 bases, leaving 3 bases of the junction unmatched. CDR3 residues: CASSPGTSGNTGELFF. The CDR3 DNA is TGTGCCAGCAGCCCGGGGACTAGCGGGAACACCGGGGAGCTGTTTTTT. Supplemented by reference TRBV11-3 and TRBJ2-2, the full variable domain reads EAGVVQSPRYKIIEKKQPVAFWCNPISGHNTLYWYLQNLGQGPELLIRYENEEAVDDSQLPKDRFSAERLKGVDSTLKIQPAELGDSAVYLCASSPGTSGNTGELFFGEGSRLTVL.

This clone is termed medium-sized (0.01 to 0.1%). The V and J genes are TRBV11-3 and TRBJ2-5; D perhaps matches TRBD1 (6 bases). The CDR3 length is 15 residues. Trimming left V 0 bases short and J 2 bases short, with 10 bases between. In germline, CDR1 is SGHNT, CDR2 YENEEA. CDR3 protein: CASSLDSGQQETQYF. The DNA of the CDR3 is TGTGCCAGCAGCTTAGATTCCGGACAGCAAGAGACCCAGTACTTC.

As DNA, the CDR3 is TGTGCCAGCAGTCTTCGGGTCTTCTCCTATAATTCACCCCTCCACTTT. Translated: CASSLRVFSYNSPLHF. V is TRBV28 and J is TRBJ1-6, with D hard to call. Germline CDR1 reads MDHEN; CDR2 reads SYDVKM. The ends were cut back, 5 bases at V and 0 bases at J, with 11 bases in the middle. This CDR3 is built from 16 residues.

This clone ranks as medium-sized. The CDR3 is CASSYSASGTTDTQYF. CDR3 DNA: TGTGCCAGCAGTTACTCGGCTAGCGGTACCACAGATACGCAGTATTTT. The chain carries TRBV6-8 and TRBJ2-3; 7 bases agree with TRBD2. Germline loops: CDR1 MNHGY, CDR2 SAAAGT. J lost 2 bases, V lost 0 bases, and 5 bases had no gene match. The CDR3 covers 16 residues.

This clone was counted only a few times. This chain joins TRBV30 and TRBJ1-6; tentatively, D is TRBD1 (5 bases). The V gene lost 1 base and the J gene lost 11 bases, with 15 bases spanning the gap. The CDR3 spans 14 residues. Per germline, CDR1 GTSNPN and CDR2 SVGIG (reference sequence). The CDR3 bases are TGTGCCTGGAGTGCCGGGACCGCCGTAGCACCCCTCCACTTT. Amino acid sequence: CAWSAGTAVAPLHF.

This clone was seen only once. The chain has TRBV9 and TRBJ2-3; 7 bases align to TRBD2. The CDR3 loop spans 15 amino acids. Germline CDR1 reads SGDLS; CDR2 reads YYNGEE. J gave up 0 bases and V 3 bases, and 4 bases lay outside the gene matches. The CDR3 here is CASSGSGSSTDTQYF. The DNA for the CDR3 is TGTGCCAGCAGCGGTAGCGGGTCTAGCACAGATACGCAGTATTTT.

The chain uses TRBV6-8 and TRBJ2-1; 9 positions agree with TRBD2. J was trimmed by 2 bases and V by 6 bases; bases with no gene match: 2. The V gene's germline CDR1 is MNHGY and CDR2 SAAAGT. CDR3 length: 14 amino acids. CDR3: CASRSSGAYNEQFF. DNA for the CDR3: TGTGCCAGCAGGTCTAGCGGGGCCTACAATGAGCAGTTCTTC.